One sample yielded the 12 T cell receptor beta chains listed below, sequenced in a study of T cells after yellow fever vaccination. TCRdb used MiXCR to reprocess the 5' RACE reads, holding one entry per CDR3 protein. The sample has hundreds of thousands of distinct CDR3 sequences, roughly 14% seen once. The sample here was PBMCs, taken on the day of the yellow fever booster vaccination. Every receptor here comes from a man under 40 who received the YFV17D yellow fever vaccine.

J is TRBJ1-5 and V is TRBV19; D uncertain. The length of the CDR3 is 15 residues. Germline-derived CDR1 and CDR2 are LNHDA and SQIVND (reference sequence). Trimming stripped 7 bases from V and 0 bases from J, with 13 bases between. CDR3 bases: TGTGCCAGTACTACGGTCCCCTATAGCAATCAGCCCCAGCATTTT. This translates into CASTTVPYSNQPQHF.

About this clonotype: Being one base from a much bigger clone, this may be a read error. This chain links TRBV7-9 with TRBJ2-1, with 10 nucleotides matching TRBD2. There are 16 residues in the CDR3. Germline CDR1 SEHNR, CDR2 FQNEAQ (reference sequence). The CDR3, as DNA: TGTTCCAGCAGCTTATCCCTAGCGGGGGCCGACAATGAGCAGTTCTTC. Protein: CSSSLSLAGADNEQFF.

The rearrangement joins TRBV3-1 to TRBJ2-5; 9 bases agree with TRBD2. V gave up 4 bases and J gave up 9 bases; unmatched junction bases: 15. Germline V gene sequence: CDR1 LGHDT, CDR2 YNNKEL (reference sequence). The CDR3 spans 16 residues. CDR3 protein: CASSRPLLAGPGSQYF. The CDR3 bases are TGTGCCAGCAGCCGACCCTTACTAGCGGGTCCGGGGTCCCAGTACTTC.

This rearrangement joins TRBV12-3 or TRBV12-4 to TRBJ2-3; D is possibly TRBD1 (5 bases). The CDR3 spans 13 residues. V dropped 3 bases and J dropped 3 bases, with 7 bases sitting between them. This chain's CDR3 is CASSLDTTDTQYF. CDR3 in DNA: TGTGCCAGCAGTTTGGACACTACAGATACGCAGTATTTT.

In its sample, this clonotype was seen a few times. The chain has TRBV3-1 and TRBJ2-5, with TRBD2 matching 14 bases. The junction had 6 bases not matched to a gene; V was cut back by 1 base and J by 2 bases. The germline V gene encodes CDR1 LGHDT and CDR2 YNNKEL (reference sequence). CDR3 length: 18 amino acids. CDR3 bases: TGTGCCAGCAGCCAAGTGGGGACTAGCGGGAGATGGCAAGAGACCCAGTACTTC. Translating gives CASSQVGTSGRWQETQYF.

This clonotype was counted ten times or more. The rearrangement links TRBV20-1 to TRBJ2-1; 8 bases align to TRBD1. The CDR3 has 14 amino acids. The V segment lost 7 bases and the J segment 8 bases; nucleotides outside the gene matches: 13. Germline V gene lookup returns CDR1 DFQATT and CDR2 SNEGSKA (reference sequence). In DNA form, the CDR3 reads TGCAGTGTTCCACCGGGACAGGCTAGGGATGAGCAGTTCTTC. Its translation is CSVPPGQARDEQFF.

The V call is TRBV6-5, the J call TRBJ1-1; D is ambiguous. Trimming took 0 bases from V and 1 from J, leaving 9 bases between them. The CDR3 has 15 amino acids. Germline assignment: CDR1 MNHEY and CDR2 SVGAGI. In DNA, the CDR3 is TGTGCCAGCAGTTACTCGATGGGCGGGAACACTGAAGCTTTCTTT. Translating it yields CASSYSMGGNTEAFF.

This clonotype was observed a handful of times. The chain is built from TRBV6-1 and TRBJ2-1, with D perhaps TRBD2 (5 bases). Germline lookup yields CDR1 MNHNS and CDR2 SASEGT. This CDR3 contains 15 residues. Between the trimmed V and J ends, which lost 6 bases and 3 bases, there was a span of 15 bases. The CDR3 region is CASRSPSYLYNEQFF. The CDR3 nucleotides are TGTGCCAGCAGGTCTCCTAGCTATCTCTACAATGAGCAGTTCTTC.

There are many counts of this clonotype. J is TRBJ2-5 and V is TRBV25-1; D is ambiguous. V shed 6 bases and J shed 4 bases, with 15 bases lying between them. CDR1 is MGHDK and CDR2 is SYGVNS in the germline V gene. The CDR3 length is 14 residues. CDR3 region: CASSTVGMRETQYF. DNA of the CDR3: TGTGCCAGCAGCACGGTAGGGATGCGAGAGACCCAGTACTTC.

This clonotype was seen a few times. In nucleotides, the CDR3 is TGTGCCAGCAGCTTGGGGGGACCTGCGAACACCGGGGAGCTGTTTTTT. This encodes CASSLGGPANTGELFF. The rearrangement uses TRBV13 and TRBJ2-2; D is perhaps TRBD2 (6 bases). Germline-derived CDR1 and CDR2 are PRHDT and FYEKMQ (reference sequence). The CDR3 contains 16 residues. V lost 3 bases and J 0 bases, leaving 11 bases between the germline ends.

The V call is TRBV20-1, the J call TRBJ2-1, with 11 bases matching TRBD2. CDR3 length: 16 amino acids. The junction had 4 bases not matched to a gene; V was cut back by 1 base and J by 2 bases. The germline V gene has CDR1 DFQATT and CDR2 SNEGSKA (reference sequence). CDR3 coding DNA: TGCAGTGCTAGAGTAGCGACTAGCGGGGCCTACAATGAGCAGTTCTTC. Amino acids: CSARVATSGAYNEQFF.

This CDR3 reads CASSRPGNQIEETQYF. The CDR3 nucleotides are TGTGCCAGCAGCCGCCCCGGGAACCAGATTGAAGAGACCCAGTACTTC. The V and J genes are TRBV6-1 and TRBJ2-5; maybe TRBD2 (5 bases). Germline V gene data show CDR1 as MNHNS and CDR2 as SASEGT. This CDR3 comprises 16 residues. V lost 6 bases and J lost 3, with 20 bases in between.